This T cell receptor beta chain was documented in a study of T cells in Graves' hyperthyroidism and ophthalmopathy. Study-wide background: The initial diagnosis was the point when peripheral blood was collected, ahead of any treatment.

There are a few counts of this clonotype. Its antigen is currently unknown. Study-wide points: Clonotypes that were expanded in thyroid above 0.001 mostly appeared in blood too. The model predicted ophthalmopathy a median around 6.5 months before onset.

Researchers amplified the TCR beta CDR3 regions from RNA transcripts. HTBI primers drove first-round RT-PCR of the TCR CDR3. TCRdb re-derived calls from the multiplex PCR reads in MiXCR, one entry per CDR3 protein. This table has about 360,000 distinct CDR3 sequences, more than 20% appearing once. Extraction of PBMCs used roughly 9.3 ml of fresh peripheral blood. The sequence derives from a man aged 50 to 59 with Graves' hyperthyroidism. The source material was blood.

The CDR3 DNA follows: TGTGCCAGCAGGGGTTGGAGGGGCACAGATACGCAGTATTTT. Its protein is CASRGWRGTDTQYF. V usage is TRBV7-3 and J usage is TRBJ2-3, with a tentative D call TRBD2 (6 bases). Germline CDR1 and CDR2: SGHTA and FQGTGA. The CDR3 sequence is 14 residues long. V lost 6 bases to trimming and J lost 1 base, with 11 bases between them.